This T cell receptor (beta chain) was captured by sequencing in a study of CD8 T cells in ankylosing spondylitis. General observations from the study: Ankylosing spondylitis blood seemed to carry a telltale TCR beta motif made of about 8 highly homologous variants. A subset of motif variants has previously been described in the synovial fluid and blood of reactive arthritis. Matched ankylosing spondylitis synovial fluid reportedly showed significant enrichment of disease-linked clones. Within peripheral blood, clones linked to disease were CD8+ and relatively rare.

The CDR3 covers 16 residues. V lost 0 bases and J 2 bases, leaving 11 bases between the germline ends. Germline V gene sequence: CDR1 SGHAT, CDR2 FQNNGV. Quantitative molecular-barcoded 5'-RACE generated the TCR beta libraries. MiXCR, run by TCRdb on the 5' RACE reads, gives a single entry per CDR3 protein. The sample has over 200,000 distinct CDR3 sequences, 18% seen once. This clonotype occurred a few times. Its antigen remains unidentified. This sequence was found in a male donor with ankylosing spondylitis. Sequences were obtained from blood, either unsorted or a sorted T cell fraction (not recorded which). The chain uses TRBV11-2 and TRBJ2-1, with D possibly being TRBD1 (6 bases). The CDR3 DNA sequence: TGTGCCAGCAGCTTAGACGACAGGAGTGCCTACAATGAGCAGTTCTTC. Amino acids: CASSLDDRSAYNEQFF.